These 26 T cell receptor beta chains originate from one sample sequenced in a study of response to subunit inactivated influenza vaccine. Using its own MiXCR run on the RT-PCR reads, TCRdb lists one record per CDR3 protein. The sample lists around 760,000 distinct CDR3 sequences; about 15% were seen once. The sequencing used PBMCs from blood, collected roughly 2 weeks before vaccination. The receptor source for this set is a man between 45 and 60 years old who received an inactivated influenza vaccine.

This clonotype was counted a few times. The chain couples TRBV12-3 or TRBV12-4 to TRBJ2-2, with D maybe TRBD2 (6 bases). The CDR3 spans 17 residues. Trimming removed 4 bases at V and 4 bases at J, with 19 bases between. CDR3 sequence reads: CASSYPRGWDFTGELFF. CDR3 in DNA: TGTGCCAGCAGTTACCCTCGGGGTTGGGACTTCACCGGGGAGCTGTTTTTT.

This chain connects TRBV7-8 to TRBJ2-3, with D possibly TRBD1 on 6 matching bases. V gave up 3 bases and J gave up 11 bases, with 12 bases separating them. This CDR3 spans 12 amino acids. Germline values: CDR1 SGHVS, CDR2 FQNEAQ. The CDR3 nucleotides read TGTGCCAGCAGCTTCGAGCCGGGACAGCAGTATTTT. It codes for CASSFEPGQQYF.

V and J are TRBV25-1 and TRBJ2-7; 9 bases align to TRBD1. V shed 6 bases and J 5 bases; nucleotides not matched to a gene: 11. Germline loops: CDR1 MGHDK, CDR2 SYGVNS. The CDR3 totals 15 residues. CDR3 in amino acids: CASRALGQGKDEQYF. CDR3 sequence (DNA): TGTGCCAGCAGGGCCCTGGGACAGGGCAAGGACGAGCAGTACTTC.

This clonotype came up a few times. The V gene is TRBV20-1, the J gene TRBJ2-4, with a weak D call TRBD1 (5 bases). The CDR3 covers 13 residues. CDR1 and CDR2 from the germline V gene are DFQATT and SNEGSKA (reference sequence). V was pared by 0 bases and J by 7 bases, with 10 bases between. This chain's CDR3 is CSARDGHRNIQYF. CDR3 DNA sequence: TGCAGTGCTAGAGATGGGCACAGGAACATTCAGTACTTC.

The V and J genes are TRBV7-2 and TRBJ2-7; TRBD1 is a possible D gene (5 bases). CDR3 length: 13 amino acids. The V gene lost 5 bases and the J gene lost 1 base, with 9 bases spanning the gap. Germline assignment: CDR1 SGHTA and CDR2 FQGNSA. This CDR3 is CASSTGHSYEQYF. The CDR3 nucleotides read TGTGCCAGCAGCACCGGACATTCCTACGAGCAGTACTTC.

This clonotype was seen more than once but under ten times. The gene calls are TRBV15 and TRBJ1-6, with a tentative D call TRBD1 (6 bases). Germline CDR1 is LNHNV and CDR2 is YYDKDF (reference sequence). This CDR3 spans 16 amino acids. The ends were cut back, 5 bases at V and 6 bases at J, with 17 bases in the middle. This chain's CDR3 is CATSFRAGGLNSPLHF. The CDR3 DNA reads as TGTGCCACCAGCTTTCGAGCGGGGGGGCTTAATTCACCCCTCCACTTT.

The chain carries TRBV29-1 and TRBJ2-7; 8 positions agree with TRBD1. J gave up 3 bases and V 7 bases, and 5 bases lay outside the gene matches. CDR3 size: 12 residues. Germline CDR1 and CDR2: SQVTM and ANQGSEA. CDR3: CSGEDRDYEQYF. CDR3 nucleotide sequence: TGCAGCGGAGAGGACAGGGACTACGAGCAGTACTTC.

This clonotype was detected many times. The chain combines TRBV2 with TRBJ1-1; 8 bases are shared with TRBD1. The CDR3 is 13 amino acids. CDR1 and CDR2 (germline): SNHLY, FYNNEI. Trimming cost V 6 bases and J 1 base; bases outside gene matches: 1. The CDR3 reads CASRGTGNTEAFF. CDR3 in DNA: TGTGCCAGCAGAGGGACAGGGAACACTGAAGCTTTCTTT.

A few counts support this clonotype. The rearrangement uses TRBV12-3 or TRBV12-4 and TRBJ2-7; D uncertain. V was trimmed by 6 bases and J by 5 bases, leaving 14 bases between them. This CDR3 has 13 residues. The CDR3 DNA reads TGTGCCAGCAGCCCCGGCGGTACAGACGAGCAGTACTTC. This codes for CASSPGGTDEQYF.

This clonotype was counted only a few times. V gene TRBV4-2 combines with J gene TRBJ2-1; 8 nucleotides agree with TRBD2. The germline gives CDR1 LGHNA, CDR2 YNFKEQ. The CDR3 has 17 amino acids. V trimming: 1 base; J trimming: 10 bases; junction bases outside the gene matches: 15. The chain's CDR3 is CASSQVLISGGPPEQFF. For the CDR3, the DNA is TGTGCCAGCAGCCAAGTGTTGATATCGGGAGGGCCTCCGGAGCAGTTCTTC.

This clonotype came up a few times. The J gene is TRBJ2-5, the V gene TRBV7-2; D uncertain. In germline, CDR1 is SGHTA, CDR2 FQGNSA. The germline V and J ends were trimmed by 4 bases and 5 bases, with 8 bases remaining between them. This CDR3 is 12 amino acids long. CDR3 bases: TGTGCCAGCAGCTCCCCGGTGGAGACCCAGTACTTC. This gives the protein CASSSPVETQYF. The full variable domain, completed using reference TRBV7-2 and TRBJ2-5, is GAGVSQSPSNKVTEKGKDVELRCDPISGHTALYWYRQSLGQGLEFLIYFQGNSAPDKSGLPSDRFSAERTGGSVSTLTIQRTQQEDSAVYLCASSSPVETQYFGPGTRLLVL.

V is TRBV9 and J is TRBJ2-7; 9 bases fit TRBD2. The CDR3 spans 13 residues. The ends lost 3 bases at V and 5 bases at J; junction bases unmatched: 3. The V gene's germline CDR1 is SGDLS and CDR2 YYNGEE. For the CDR3, the DNA is TGTGCCAGCAGCGCTGTAGCGGGGGACGAGCAGTACTTC. This codes for CASSAVAGDEQYF.

This chain uses TRBV20-1 with TRBJ2-1; the match to TRBD2 covers 10 bases. The CDR3 covers 13 residues. From germline, CDR1 is DFQATT and CDR2 SNEGSKA (reference sequence). The J segment lost 8 bases and the V segment lost 5 bases, leaving 6 bases of the junction unmatched. The CDR3 sequence: CSAGPGTSDEQFF. The CDR3 nucleotides are TGCAGTGCTGGGCCAGGGACTAGCGATGAGCAGTTCTTC.

V and J are TRBV7-2 and TRBJ2-1; no clear D gene. The CDR3 contains 18 residues. Germline values: CDR1 SGHTA, CDR2 FQGNSA. Trimming took off 2 bases at V and 1 base at J, with 18 bases between the two ends. The CDR3 DNA is TGTGCCAGCAGCTTAACGGGTAACAATCTCGGATCCTACAATGAGCAGTTCTTC. The encoded protein is CASSLTGNNLGSYNEQFF.

This clonotype was seen ten or more times. This chain joins TRBV7-8 and TRBJ1-5; D gene ambiguous. This CDR3 is 14 amino acids long. Trimming pared 7 bases from V and 4 bases from J, leaving 14 bases between. Germline V lookup: CDR1 SGHVS, CDR2 FQNEAQ. In DNA, the CDR3 is TGTGCCAGCATAAAATCGGGCAGGAATCAGCCCCAGCATTTT. Translated, it gives CASIKSGRNQPQHF. Using reference TRBV7-8 and TRBJ1-5 for the parts outside the CDR3, the full variable domain is GAGVSQSPRYKVAKRGQDVALRCDPISGHVSLFWYQQALGQGPEFLTYFQNEAQLDKSGLPSDRFFAERPEGSVSTLKIQRTQQEDSAVYLCASIKSGRNQPQHFGDGTRLSIL.

This clonotype has just a few counts. V gene TRBV12-3 or TRBV12-4 combines with J gene TRBJ1-1; D might be TRBD1 (5 bases). This CDR3 has 14 residues. Trimming removed 3 bases at V and 4 bases at J, with 12 bases between. The CDR3 bases are TGTGCCAGCAGTTTGATGGGGGTGGGCACTGAAGCTTTCTTT. It encodes CASSLMGVGTEAFF.

The chain has TRBV2 and TRBJ2-7; D is ambiguous. V was shortened by 0 bases and J by 2 bases, with 8 bases between the two germline ends. CDR1 SNHLY and CDR2 FYNNEI come from the germline V gene. The CDR3 contains 14 residues. The CDR3 spells CASSEAPLAYEQYF. The CDR3 nucleotides read TGTGCCAGCAGTGAAGCCCCCCTCGCCTACGAGCAGTACTTC.

This rearrangement joins TRBV12-3 or TRBV12-4 to TRBJ1-1, with D possibly matching TRBD1 (5 bases). The CDR3 has 12 amino acids. V shed 4 bases and J shed 10 bases, with 13 bases lying between them. This CDR3 is CASSSGLPGAFF. CDR3 coding DNA: TGTGCCAGCAGTTCGGGACTTCCAGGAGCTTTCTTT.

This clonotype was seen at least ten times. The gene calls are TRBV4-2 and TRBJ2-1; 15 nucleotides match TRBD2. Germline CDR1 LGHNA, CDR2 YNFKEQ. The CDR3 runs 17 residues. Unmatched junction bases numbered 8, after V lost 3 bases and J lost 8 bases. CDR3 amino acids: CASSHGTSGGWGDEQFF. CDR3 DNA: TGTGCCAGCAGCCACGGGACTAGCGGGGGGTGGGGTGATGAGCAGTTCTTC.

The chain combines TRBV6-5 with TRBJ2-1, with 13 bases lining up with TRBD2. The CDR3 totals 17 residues. V was pared by 2 bases and J by 4 bases, with 5 bases of the junction left unmatched. Germline V gives CDR1 MNHEY, CDR2 SVGAGI. The CDR3 DNA sequence: TGTGCCAGCAGTTACGCCGGACTAGCGGGGGTGTACAATGAGCAGTTCTTC. This encodes CASSYAGLAGVYNEQFF.

This clonotype came up a few times. The V call is TRBV29-1, the J call TRBJ2-2; 7 nucleotides align to TRBD1. The CDR3 length is 15 residues. Germline V gene lookup returns CDR1 SQVTM and CDR2 ANQGSEA. With V trimmed by 2 bases and J by 4 bases, 7 bases remained unmatched. The CDR3 here is CSVEMAGGRTGELFF. The DNA of the CDR3 is TGCAGCGTTGAAATGGCAGGGGGTCGCACCGGGGAGCTGTTTTTT.

The sample holds a few counts of this clonotype. The chain joins TRBV4-1 to TRBJ2-3, with D possibly being TRBD2 (5 bases). In germline, CDR1 is MGHRA, CDR2 YSYEKL. The V end lost 1 base, the J end lost 2 bases, and 10 bases lay between the germline ends. The CDR3 is 15 residues long. CDR3 in DNA: TGCGCCAGCAGCCAAGCTTGGCGGGCCACAGATACGCAGTATTTT. The encoded protein is CASSQAWRATDTQYF.

This chain connects TRBV6-2 or TRBV6-3 to TRBJ2-2; 8 nucleotides match TRBD1. V lost 2 bases, J lost 5 bases, and 7 bases stayed unmatched. Germline V gene lookup returns CDR1 MNHEY and CDR2 SVGEGT. The CDR3 has 16 residues. CDR3 DNA sequence: TGTGCCAGCAGTTACCCTGGGCGGACAGGGACCGGGGAGCTGTTTTTT. This gives the protein CASSYPGRTGTGELFF.

The rearrangement joins TRBV20-1 to TRBJ1-1; weak D call: TRBD1 (5 bases). The CDR3 covers 13 residues. Germline V lookup: CDR1 DFQATT, CDR2 SNEGSKA (reference sequence). Trimming removed 2 bases from V and 1 base from J, with 8 bases in between. CDR3 nucleotides: TGCAGTGCTAGATTCGACAGGAACACTGAAGCTTTCTTT. It encodes CSARFDRNTEAFF.

This clonotype has a count of ten or more. V usage is TRBV10-3 and J usage is TRBJ1-1; no definite D call. The length of the CDR3 is 13 residues. Germline CDR1 reads ENHRY; CDR2 reads SYGVKD. Trimming cost V 5 bases and J 3 bases, with 10 bases left between them. CDR3 sequence: CAISQKADTEAFF. DNA of the CDR3: TGTGCCATCAGTCAGAAGGCGGACACTGAAGCTTTCTTT.

This clonotype turned up a few times. The chain employs TRBV25-1 and TRBJ2-5, with 8 bases identical to TRBD2. The CDR3 has 15 amino acids. V shed 4 bases and J 5 bases; nucleotides not matched to a gene: 9. Germline V gene sequence: CDR1 MGHDK, CDR2 SYGVNS. This CDR3 reads CASSGNLAGSETQYF. CDR3 nucleotides: TGTGCCAGCAGTGGGAACCTAGCGGGTAGTGAGACCCAGTACTTC.